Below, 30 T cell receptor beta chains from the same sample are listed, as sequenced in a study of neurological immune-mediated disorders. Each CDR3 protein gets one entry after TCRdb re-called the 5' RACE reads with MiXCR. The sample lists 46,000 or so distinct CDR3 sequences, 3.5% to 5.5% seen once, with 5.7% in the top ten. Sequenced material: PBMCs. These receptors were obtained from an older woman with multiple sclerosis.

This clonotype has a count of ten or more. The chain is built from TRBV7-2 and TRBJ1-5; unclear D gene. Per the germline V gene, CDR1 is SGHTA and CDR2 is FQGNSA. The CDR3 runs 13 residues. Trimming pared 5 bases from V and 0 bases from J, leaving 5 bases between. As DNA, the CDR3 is TGTGCCAGCAGCCCTAATAGCAATCAGCCCCAGCATTTT. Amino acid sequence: CASSPNSNQPQHF.

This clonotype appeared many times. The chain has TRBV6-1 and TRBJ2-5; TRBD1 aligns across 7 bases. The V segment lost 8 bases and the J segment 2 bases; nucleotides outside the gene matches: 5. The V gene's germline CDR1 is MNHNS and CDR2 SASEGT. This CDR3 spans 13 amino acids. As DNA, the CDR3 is TGTGCCAGCGGTTACAGGGGACAAGAGACCCAGTACTTC. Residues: CASGYRGQETQYF.

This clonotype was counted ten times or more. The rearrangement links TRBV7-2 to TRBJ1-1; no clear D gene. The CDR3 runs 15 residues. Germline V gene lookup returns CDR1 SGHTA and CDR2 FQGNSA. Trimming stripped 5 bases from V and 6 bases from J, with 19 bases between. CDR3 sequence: CASSRVGRGHPEAFF. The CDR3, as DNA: TGTGCCAGCAGCCGAGTGGGCCGAGGGCACCCTGAAGCTTTCTTT.

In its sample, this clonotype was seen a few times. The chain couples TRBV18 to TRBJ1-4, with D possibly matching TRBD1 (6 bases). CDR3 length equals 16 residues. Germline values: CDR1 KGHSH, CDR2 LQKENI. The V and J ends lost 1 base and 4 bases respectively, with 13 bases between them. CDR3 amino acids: CASSPREAGDNEKLFF. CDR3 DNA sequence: TGTGCCAGCTCACCACGAGAGGCAGGGGATAATGAAAAACTGTTTTTT.

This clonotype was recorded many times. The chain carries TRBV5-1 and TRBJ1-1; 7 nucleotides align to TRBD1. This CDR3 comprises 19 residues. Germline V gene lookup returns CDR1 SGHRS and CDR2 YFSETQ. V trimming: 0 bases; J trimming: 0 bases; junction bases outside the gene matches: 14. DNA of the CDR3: TGCGCCAGCAGCTTGGCCGCGGGACAGCGGAACGACATGAACACTGAAGCTTTCTTT. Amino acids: CASSLAAGQRNDMNTEAFF.

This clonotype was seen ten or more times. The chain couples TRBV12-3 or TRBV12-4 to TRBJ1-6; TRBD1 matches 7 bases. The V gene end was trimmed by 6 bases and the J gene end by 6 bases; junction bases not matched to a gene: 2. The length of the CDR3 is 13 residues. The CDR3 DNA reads TGTGCCAGCAGCAGGGACAGTAATTCACCCCTCCACTTT. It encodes CASSRDSNSPLHF.

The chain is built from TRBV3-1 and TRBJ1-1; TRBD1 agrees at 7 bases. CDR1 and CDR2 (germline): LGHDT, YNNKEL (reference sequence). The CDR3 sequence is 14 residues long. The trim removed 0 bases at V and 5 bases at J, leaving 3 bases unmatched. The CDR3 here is CASSQEQGRTEAFF. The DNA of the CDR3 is TGTGCCAGCAGCCAAGAACAGGGGAGGACTGAAGCTTTCTTT.

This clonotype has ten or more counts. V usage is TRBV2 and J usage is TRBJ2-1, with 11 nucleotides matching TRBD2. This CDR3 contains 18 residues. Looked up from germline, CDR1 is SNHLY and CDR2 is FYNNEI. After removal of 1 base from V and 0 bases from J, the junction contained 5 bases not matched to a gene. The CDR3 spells CASSEVAGGTSSYNEQFF. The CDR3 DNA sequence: TGTGCCAGCAGTGAAGTAGCGGGGGGGACGAGCTCCTACAATGAGCAGTTCTTC.

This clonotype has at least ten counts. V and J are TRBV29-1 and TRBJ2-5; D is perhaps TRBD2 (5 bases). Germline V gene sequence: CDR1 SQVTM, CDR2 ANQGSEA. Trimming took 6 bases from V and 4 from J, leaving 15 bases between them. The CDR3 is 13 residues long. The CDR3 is CSVNPRGLETQYF. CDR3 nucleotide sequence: TGCAGCGTGAACCCTCGGGGTTTAGAGACCCAGTACTTC.

Here the CDR3 reads CASSLQSSNPYEQYV. DNA for the CDR3: TGTGCCAGCAGCCTACAGAGTTCGAACCCCTACGAGCAGTACGTC. V and J are TRBV7-2 and TRBJ2-7; no definite D call. The CDR3 is 15 amino acids. Trimming took off 5 bases at V and 2 bases at J, with 16 bases between the two ends. CDR1 is SGHTA and CDR2 is FQGNSA in the germline V gene.

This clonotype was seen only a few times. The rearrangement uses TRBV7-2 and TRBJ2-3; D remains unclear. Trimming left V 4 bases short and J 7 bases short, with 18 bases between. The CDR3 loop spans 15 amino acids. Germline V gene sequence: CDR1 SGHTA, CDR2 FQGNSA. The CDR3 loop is CASSSPRPEAYTQYF. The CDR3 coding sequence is TGTGCCAGCAGCTCCCCCCGGCCTGAGGCTTATACGCAGTATTTT.

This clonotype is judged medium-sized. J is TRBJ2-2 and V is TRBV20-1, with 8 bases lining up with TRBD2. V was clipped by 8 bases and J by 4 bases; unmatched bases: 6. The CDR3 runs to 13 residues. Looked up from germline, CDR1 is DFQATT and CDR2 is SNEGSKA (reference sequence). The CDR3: CSTKRGSTGELFF. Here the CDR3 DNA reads TGCAGTACCAAGCGGGGGAGCACCGGGGAGCTGTTTTTT.

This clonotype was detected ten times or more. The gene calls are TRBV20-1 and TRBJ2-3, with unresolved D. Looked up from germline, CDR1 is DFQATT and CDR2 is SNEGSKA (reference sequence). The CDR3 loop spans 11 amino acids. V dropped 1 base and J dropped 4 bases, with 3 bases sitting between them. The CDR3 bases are TGCAGTGCTAGAGTGGCAGATACGCAGTATTTT. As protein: CSARVADTQYF.

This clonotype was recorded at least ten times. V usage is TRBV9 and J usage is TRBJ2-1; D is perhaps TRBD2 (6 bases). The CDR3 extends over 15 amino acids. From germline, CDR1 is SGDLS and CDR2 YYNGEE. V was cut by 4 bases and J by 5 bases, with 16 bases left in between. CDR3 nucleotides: TGTGCCAGCAGCCCCCGGGCGGGGTCCAACAATGAGCAGTTCTTC. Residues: CASSPRAGSNNEQFF.

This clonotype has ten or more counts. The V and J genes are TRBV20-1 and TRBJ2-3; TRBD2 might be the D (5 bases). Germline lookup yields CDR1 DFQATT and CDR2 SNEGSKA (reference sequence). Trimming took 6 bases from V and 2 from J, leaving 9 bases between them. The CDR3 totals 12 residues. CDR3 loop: CSAGKTTDTQYF. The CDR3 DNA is TGCAGTGCCGGGAAGACCACAGATACGCAGTATTTT.

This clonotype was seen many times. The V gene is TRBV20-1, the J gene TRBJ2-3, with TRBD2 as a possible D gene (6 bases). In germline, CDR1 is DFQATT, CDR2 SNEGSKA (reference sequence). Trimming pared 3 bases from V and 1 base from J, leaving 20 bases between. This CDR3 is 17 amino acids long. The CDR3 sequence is CSARDSVEGAGTDTQYF. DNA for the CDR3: TGCAGTGCTAGGGATTCGGTGGAGGGCGCGGGCACAGATACGCAGTATTTT.

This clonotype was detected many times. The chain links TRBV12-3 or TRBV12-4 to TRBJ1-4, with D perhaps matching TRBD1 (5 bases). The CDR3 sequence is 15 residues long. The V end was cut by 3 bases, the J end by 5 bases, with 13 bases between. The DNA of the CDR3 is TGTGCCAGCAGTTTTGGATGGAGGGACAATGAAAAACTGTTTTTT. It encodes CASSFGWRDNEKLFF.

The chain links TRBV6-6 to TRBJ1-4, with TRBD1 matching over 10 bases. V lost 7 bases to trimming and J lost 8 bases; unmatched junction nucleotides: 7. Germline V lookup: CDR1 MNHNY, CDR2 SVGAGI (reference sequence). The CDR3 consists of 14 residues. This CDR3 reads CASIRTGGFEKLFF. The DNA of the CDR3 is TGTGCCAGCATCCGGACAGGGGGTTTCGAAAAACTGTTTTTT.

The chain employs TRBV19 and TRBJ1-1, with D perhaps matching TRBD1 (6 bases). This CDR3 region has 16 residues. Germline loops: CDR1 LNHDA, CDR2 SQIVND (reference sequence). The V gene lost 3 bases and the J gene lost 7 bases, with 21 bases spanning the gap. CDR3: CASSIWLSGQQREAFF. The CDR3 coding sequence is TGTGCCAGTAGTATTTGGTTGTCTGGACAGCAGCGTGAAGCTTTCTTT.

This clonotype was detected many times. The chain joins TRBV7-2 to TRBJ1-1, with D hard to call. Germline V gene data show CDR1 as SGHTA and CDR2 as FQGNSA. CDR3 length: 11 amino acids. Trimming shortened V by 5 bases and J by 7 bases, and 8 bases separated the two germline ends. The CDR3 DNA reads TGTGCCAGCAGCACAAGGATTGAAGCTTTCTTT. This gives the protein CASSTRIEAFF. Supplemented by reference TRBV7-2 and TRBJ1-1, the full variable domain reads GAGVSQSPSNKVTEKGKDVELRCDPISGHTALYWYRQSLGQGLEFLIYFQGNSAPDKSGLPSDRFSAERTGGSVSTLTIQRTQQEDSAVYLCASSTRIEAFFGQGTRLTVV.

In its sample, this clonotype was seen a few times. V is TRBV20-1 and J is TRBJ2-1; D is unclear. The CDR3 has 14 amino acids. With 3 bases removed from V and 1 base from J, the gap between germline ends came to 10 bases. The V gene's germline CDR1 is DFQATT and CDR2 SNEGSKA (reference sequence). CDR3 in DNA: TGCAGTGCTAGTGCTCGTAAATCCTACAATGAGCAGTTCTTC. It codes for CSASARKSYNEQFF.

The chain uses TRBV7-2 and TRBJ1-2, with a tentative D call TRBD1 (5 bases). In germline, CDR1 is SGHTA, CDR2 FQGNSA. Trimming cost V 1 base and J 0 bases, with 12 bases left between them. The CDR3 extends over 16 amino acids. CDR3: CASSLERRQSNYGYTF. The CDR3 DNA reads TGTGCCAGCAGCTTAGAGAGGCGACAGTCTAACTATGGCTACACCTTC.

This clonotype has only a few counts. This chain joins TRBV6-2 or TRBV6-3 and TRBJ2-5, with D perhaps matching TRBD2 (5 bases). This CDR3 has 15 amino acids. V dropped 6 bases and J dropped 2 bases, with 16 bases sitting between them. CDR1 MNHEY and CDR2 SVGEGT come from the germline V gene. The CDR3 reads CASRGFGWEQETQYF. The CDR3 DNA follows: TGTGCCAGCAGAGGGTTTGGTTGGGAGCAAGAGACCCAGTACTTC.

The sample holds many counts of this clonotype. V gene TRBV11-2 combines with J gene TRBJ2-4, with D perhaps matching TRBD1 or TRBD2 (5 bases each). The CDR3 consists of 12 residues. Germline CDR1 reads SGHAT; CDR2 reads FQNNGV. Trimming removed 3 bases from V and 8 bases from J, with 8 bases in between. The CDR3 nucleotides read TGTGCCAGCAGCTTGAGGGGAGACATTCAGTACTTC. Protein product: CASSLRGDIQYF.

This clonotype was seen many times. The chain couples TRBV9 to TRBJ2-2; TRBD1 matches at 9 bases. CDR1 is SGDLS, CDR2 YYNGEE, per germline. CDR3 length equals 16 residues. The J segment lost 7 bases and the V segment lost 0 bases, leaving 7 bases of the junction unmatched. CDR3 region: CASSVDRTGVNGELFF. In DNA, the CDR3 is TGTGCCAGCAGCGTAGATAGGACAGGGGTTAACGGGGAGCTGTTTTTT.

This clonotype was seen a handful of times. The DNA of the CDR3 is TGTGCCAGCAGCCAAGGTATCAGAGAGAATTCACCCCTCCACTTT. This codes for CASSQGIRENSPLHF. This chain links TRBV14 with TRBJ1-6, with D unclear. The V end was cut by 1 base, the J end by 7 bases, with 11 bases between. CDR1 is SGHDN and CDR2 is FVKESK in the germline V gene. This CDR3 is built from 15 residues.

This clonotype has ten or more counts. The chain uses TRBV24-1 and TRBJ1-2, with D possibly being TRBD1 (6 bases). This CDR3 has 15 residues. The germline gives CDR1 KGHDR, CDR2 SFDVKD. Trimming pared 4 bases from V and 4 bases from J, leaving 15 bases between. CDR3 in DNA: TGTGCCACCAGTGAGACAGGAACTCTAGCCTATGGCTACACCTTC. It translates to CATSETGTLAYGYTF.

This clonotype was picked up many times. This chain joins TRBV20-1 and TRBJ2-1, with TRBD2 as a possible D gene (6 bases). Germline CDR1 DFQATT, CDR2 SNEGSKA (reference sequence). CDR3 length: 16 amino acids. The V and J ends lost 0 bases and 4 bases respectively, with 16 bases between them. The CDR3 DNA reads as TGCAGTGCTAGAGATTTGTGGGTTGGGGGGTACAATGAGCAGTTCTTC. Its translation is CSARDLWVGGYNEQFF.

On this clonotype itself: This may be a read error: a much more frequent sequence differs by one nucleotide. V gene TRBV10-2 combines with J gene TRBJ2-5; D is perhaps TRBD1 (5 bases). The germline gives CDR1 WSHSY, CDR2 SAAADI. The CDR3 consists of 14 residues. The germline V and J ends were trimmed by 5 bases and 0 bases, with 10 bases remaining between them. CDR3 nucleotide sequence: TGCGCCAGCAGTTATGGGGCAGACCAAGAGACCCAGTACTTC. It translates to CASSYGADQETQYF.

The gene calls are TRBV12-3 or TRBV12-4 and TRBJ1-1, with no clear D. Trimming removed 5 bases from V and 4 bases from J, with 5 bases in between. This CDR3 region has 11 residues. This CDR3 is CASSQATEAFF. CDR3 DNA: TGTGCCAGCAGTCAGGCCACTGAAGCTTTCTTT.